This entry lists 23 T cell receptor beta chains sequenced from one sample in a study of blood T cells in healthy people across ages (dated by TCRdb to 2013 to 2016). Libraries were prepared through 5' RACE. Sequencing took place on an Illumina HiSeq 2500. The second PCR ran for about 6 to 11 cycles and used a J-beta primer mix along with a sample-barcoded 5' primer. In TCRdb, the public reads were trimmed at Q25 with fastp and aligned with MiXCR, with productive beta chains retained. Records with the same CDR3 protein are collapsed into one entry carrying the most frequent genes and DNA. The sample profile shows around 1,500,000 distinct CDR3 sequences; about 28% of them were found once. The ten top clones hold 7.7% of the sample. The specimen was blood. These TCRs come from a woman aged 25 to 45 in good health.

This chain links TRBV7-2 with TRBJ2-1; the D gene is possibly TRBD1 (6 bases). Germline CDR1 is SGHTA and CDR2 is FQGNSA. V lost 5 bases to trimming and J lost 5 bases, with 13 bases between them. This CDR3 spans 14 amino acids. The CDR3 nucleotides are TGTGCCAGCAGCAAAACTTACAGGGACAATGAGCAGTTCTTC. Translating it yields CASSKTYRDNEQFF.

V and J are TRBV7-2 and TRBJ2-1; the match to TRBD2 covers 8 bases. Germline CDR1 SGHTA, CDR2 FQGNSA. The length of the CDR3 is 17 residues. The J segment lost 0 bases and the V segment lost 6 bases, leaving 10 bases of the junction unmatched. The CDR3 DNA reads TGTGCCAGCAGTTTCCGACGCAGCGGGAGCTCCTACAATGAGCAGTTCTTC. It yields the protein CASSFRRSGSSYNEQFF.

Concerning this clonotype: This may arise from a read error, as a much more abundant clone is one base away. This chain uses TRBV29-1 with TRBJ2-5, with 7 bases matching TRBD2. The V gene end was trimmed by 0 bases and the J gene end by 11 bases; junction bases not matched to a gene: 15. Germline values: CDR1 SQVTM, CDR2 ANQGSEA. This CDR3 has 15 residues. As DNA, the CDR3 is TGCAGCGTTGAAGATCGGGGGGTGGACTACAATGAGCAGTACTTC. Its protein product is CSVEDRGVDYNEQYF.

Concerning this clonotype: A clone one base away is much larger, so this may be a read error. The gene calls are TRBV12-3 or TRBV12-4 and TRBJ2-4; D possibly corresponds to TRBD2 (5 bases). The end of the DNA is better explained by TRBJ2-7, so the J call may be wrong. The CDR3 length is 14 residues. This chain's CDR3 is CASSFSRVEYEQYF. The DNA of the CDR3 is TGTGCCAGCAGTTTCTCGCGGGTTGAGTACGAGCAGTACTTC.

The chain has TRBV5-5 and TRBJ2-7; D not resolved. The V end lost 4 bases, the J end lost 0 bases, and 11 bases lay between the germline ends. This CDR3 region has 14 residues. Germline CDR1 is SGHKS and CDR2 is YYEKEE (reference sequence). In DNA, the CDR3 is TGTGCCAGCAGCACTACACCCAGCTCCTACGAGCAGTACTTC. Residues: CASSTTPSSYEQYF.

This rearrangement joins TRBV6-6 to TRBJ2-1; 8 nucleotides line up with TRBD1. The DNA end is a closer match to TRBJ2-7, so the J assignment may be wrong. CDR3 length equals 15 residues. Germline lookup yields CDR1 MNHNY and CDR2 SVGAGI (reference sequence). Here the CDR3 reads CASRENRGSYNEQYF. The CDR3 DNA reads TGTGCCAGCAGAGAAAACAGGGGGTCCTACAATGAGCAGTACTTC.

Comment on this clonotype: A much larger clone lies one base from this, so it may be a read error. The CDR3 loop is CASSIASGVQETQYF. The CDR3 DNA sequence: TGTGCCAGCAGCATAGCTTCCGGCGTACAAGAGACCCAGTACTTC. V is TRBV9 and J is TRBJ2-5, with D unclear. The CDR3 extends over 15 amino acids. Trimming cost V 4 bases and J 2 bases, with 15 bases left between them. In germline, CDR1 is SGDLS, CDR2 YYNGEE.

The genes are TRBV6-6 and TRBJ1-6; D unclear. Germline V gives CDR1 MNHNY, CDR2 SVGAGI (reference sequence). V shed 7 bases and J shed 10 bases, with 17 bases lying between them. The CDR3 runs to 14 residues. The CDR3 spells CASTPTGWKSPLHF. For the CDR3, the DNA is TGTGCCAGCACTCCTACGGGGTGGAAATCACCCCTCCACTTT.

This clonotype has only a few counts. The V and J genes are TRBV7-9 and TRBJ1-4, with D maybe TRBD1 (6 bases). The germline V and J ends were trimmed by 4 bases and 5 bases, with 11 bases remaining between them. This CDR3 has 14 amino acids. Germline V lookup: CDR1 SEHNR, CDR2 FQNEAQ (reference sequence). Here the CDR3 reads CASSSRGGNEKLFF. The CDR3 bases are TGTGCCAGCAGCTCCCGGGGGGGCAATGAAAAACTGTTTTTT.

V is TRBV5-6 and J is TRBJ2-2; D perhaps matches TRBD2 (5 bases). Germline assignment: CDR1 SGHDT and CDR2 YYEEEE. Trimming cost V 2 bases and J 4 bases, with 12 bases left between them. The CDR3 has 15 amino acids. CDR3: CASSFRVGLTGELFF. The CDR3 DNA is TGTGCCAGCAGCTTTAGAGTTGGACTCACCGGGGAGCTGTTTTTT.

V gene TRBV29-1 combines with J gene TRBJ2-3; TRBD1 agrees at 8 bases. Germline trimming cut 4 bases from V and 6 bases from J; bases unmatched to any gene: 3. The germline V gene has CDR1 SQVTM and CDR2 ANQGSEA. The CDR3 runs to 12 residues. The CDR3 region has the DNA TGCAGCGTTGGGACAGGGTGGGATACGCAGTATTTT. Its translation is CSVGTGWDTQYF.

The gene calls are TRBV24-1 and TRBJ2-1, with D perhaps TRBD1 (7 bases). Germline loops: CDR1 KGHDR, CDR2 SFDVKD. The length of the CDR3 is 13 residues. V was shortened by 9 bases and J by 5 bases, with 13 bases between the two germline ends. The CDR3 here is CATRGTVDNEQFF. The DNA for the CDR3 is TGTGCCACCCGCGGGACAGTGGACAATGAGCAGTTCTTC.

This clonotype occurred many times. The chain employs TRBV24-1 and TRBJ1-5; no definite D call. This CDR3 spans 13 amino acids. Germline assignment: CDR1 KGHDR and CDR2 SFDVKD. V was pared by 5 bases and J by 2 bases, with 6 bases between. CDR3 sequence (DNA): TGTGCCACCAGTGCACGCGGCAATCAGCCCCAGCATTTT. Residues: CATSARGNQPQHF.

This clonotype was observed once. The junction departs from germline at one end; a sequencing error may be responsible. The chain joins TRBV9 to TRBJ2-2, with D hard to call. This CDR3 is built from 15 residues. Germline V gene data show CDR1 as SGDLS and CDR2 as YYNGEE. CDR3: CASIVGDLLTGELFF. CDR3 nucleotide sequence: TGTGCCAGCATCGTAGGTGACTTACTCACCGGGGAGCTGTTTTTT. Together with reference TRBV9 and TRBJ2-2, the CDR3 gives the full variable domain: DSGVTQTPKHLITATGQRVTLRCSPRSGDLSVYWYQQSLDQGLQFLIQYYNGEERAKGNILERFSAQQFPDLHSELNLSSLELGDSALYFCASIVGDLLTGELFFGEGSRLTVL.

This chain uses TRBV20-1 with TRBJ1-5; 8 bases fit TRBD1. J gave up 1 base and V 5 bases, and 10 bases lay outside the gene matches. CDR1 DFQATT and CDR2 SNEGSKA come from the germline V gene (reference sequence). The CDR3 contains 16 residues. The CDR3 DNA sequence: TGCAGTGCTGGTAGACAGGGGATGATGAGCAATCAGCCCCAGCATTTT. Translating it yields CSAGRQGMMSNQPQHF.

This clonotype occurred a few times. The chain combines TRBV6-1 with TRBJ1-4; D uncertain. The CDR3 consists of 12 residues. V dropped 7 bases and J dropped 13 bases, with 16 bases sitting between them. The germline gives CDR1 MNHNS, CDR2 SASEGT. The CDR3 sequence: CASTLLGIGLFF. The CDR3 DNA follows: TGTGCCAGCACCCTCCTTGGGATCGGACTGTTTTTT.

This clonotype was seen more than once but under ten times. The CDR3 reads CASSLLGGSLYEQYF. CDR3 DNA sequence: TGTGCCAGCAGTTTACTCGGGGGATCACTCTACGAGCAGTACTTC. This sequence joins TRBV12-3 or TRBV12-4 and TRBJ2-7; D is perhaps TRBD2 (6 bases). The V gene lost 2 bases and the J gene lost 3 bases, with 14 bases spanning the gap. The CDR3 spans 15 residues.

This clonotype was counted a single time. The chain uses TRBV5-6 and TRBJ1-2; D possibly corresponds to TRBD1 (5 bases). The CDR3 contains 16 residues. With 0 bases removed from V and 1 base from J, the gap between germline ends came to 13 bases. CDR1 and CDR2 (germline): SGHDT, YYEEEE. The CDR3 nucleotides read TGTGCCAGCAGCTTGGGGTCGGGGACCCTTAACTATGGCTACACCTTC. This sequence encodes CASSLGSGTLNYGYTF.

This clonotype has a handful of counts. The rearrangement joins TRBV29-1 to TRBJ1-2; possibly TRBD1 for D (5 bases). This CDR3 spans 11 amino acids. The V gene's germline CDR1 is SQVTM and CDR2 ANQGSEA. V shed 8 bases and J shed 4 bases, with 11 bases lying between them. This CDR3 is CSSLQGYGYTF. The DNA for the CDR3 is TGCAGCTCCCTGCAGGGCTATGGCTACACCTTC.

This chain uses TRBV28 with TRBJ1-1; TRBD1 agrees at 7 bases. The CDR3 spans 15 residues. Germline V gene data show CDR1 as MDHEN and CDR2 as SYDVKM. J lost 0 bases, V lost 5 bases, and 6 bases had no gene match. This chain's CDR3 is CASSTQGQLNTEAFF. The CDR3 DNA follows: TGTGCCAGCAGTACCCAGGGACAGTTGAACACTGAAGCTTTCTTT.

V is TRBV12-3 or TRBV12-4 and J is TRBJ1-1; D possibly corresponds to TRBD1 (5 bases). CDR3 length: 12 amino acids. V was cut by 6 bases and J by 3 bases, with 8 bases left in between. In DNA, the CDR3 is TGTGCCAGCAGCAAGGGGTACACTGAAGCTTTCTTT. This codes for CASSKGYTEAFF.

The table lists this clonotype with a few counts. The chain couples TRBV12-3 or TRBV12-4 to TRBJ1-5; possibly TRBD1 for D (6 bases). V was pared by 6 bases and J by 5 bases, with 14 bases between. The CDR3 extends over 14 amino acids. CDR3: CASSQGPSDQPQHF. In DNA, the CDR3 is TGTGCCAGCAGCCAGGGGCCTAGTGATCAGCCCCAGCATTTT.

This clonotype was found many times. This chain joins TRBV12-3 or TRBV12-4 and TRBJ2-1; D remains unclear. CDR3 size: 14 residues. V was shortened by 3 bases and J by 4 bases, with 10 bases between the two germline ends. CDR3 DNA: TGTGCCAGCAGTTTCTCAGACCTTTACAATGAGCAGTTCTTC. Encoded protein: CASSFSDLYNEQFF.